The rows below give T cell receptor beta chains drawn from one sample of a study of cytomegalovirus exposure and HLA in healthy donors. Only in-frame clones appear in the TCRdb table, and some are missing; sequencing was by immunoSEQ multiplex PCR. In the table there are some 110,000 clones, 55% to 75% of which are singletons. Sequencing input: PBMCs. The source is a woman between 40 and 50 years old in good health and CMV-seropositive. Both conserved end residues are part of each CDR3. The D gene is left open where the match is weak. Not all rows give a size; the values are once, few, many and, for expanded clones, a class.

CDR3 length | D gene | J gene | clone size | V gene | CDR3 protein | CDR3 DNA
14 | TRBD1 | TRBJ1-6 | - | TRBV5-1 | CASRADRVLSPLHF | TGCGCCAGCAGGGCCGACAGGGTCCTTTCACCCCTCCACTTT
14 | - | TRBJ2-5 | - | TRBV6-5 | CASSHDRRQETQYF | TGTGCCAGCAGCCACGACAGGAGACAAGAGACCCAGTACTTC
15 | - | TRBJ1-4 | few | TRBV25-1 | CASSERLGGNEKLFF | TGTGCCAGCAGTGAGCGGCTGGGGGGGAATGAAAAACTGTTTTTT
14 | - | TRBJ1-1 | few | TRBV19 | CASSIWAGNTEAFF | TGTGCCAGTAGTATTTGGGCGGGGAACACTGAAGCTTTCTTT
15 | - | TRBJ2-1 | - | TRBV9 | CASSEGGVWGNEQFF | TGTGCCAGCAGCGAAGGGGGAGTATGGGGCAATGAGCAGTTCTTC
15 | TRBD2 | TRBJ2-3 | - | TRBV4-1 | CASSQDRLAGDTQYF | TGCGCCAGCAGCCAAGATCGGCTAGCGGGAGATACGCAGTATTTT
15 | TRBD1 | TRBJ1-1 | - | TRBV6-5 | CASSYSGQLNTEAFF | TGTGCCAGCAGTTACTCGGGACAGTTGAACACTGAAGCTTTCTTT
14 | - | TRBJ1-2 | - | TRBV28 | CASSLWQGNYGYTF | TGTGCCAGCAGTTTATGGCAGGGGAACTATGGCTACACCTTC
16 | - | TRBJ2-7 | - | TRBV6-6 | CAGEFDLAGRPCEQYF | TGTGCCGGGGAGTTCGACCTAGCAGGAAGACCCTGCGAGCAGTACTTC
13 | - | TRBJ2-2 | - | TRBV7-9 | CASSDRYTGELFF | TGTGCCAGCAGCGACAGGTACACCGGGGAGCTGTTTTTT
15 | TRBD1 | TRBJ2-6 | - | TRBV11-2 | CASSQTGSGANVLTF | TGTGCCAGCAGCCAGACAGGGTCTGGGGCCAACGTCCTGACTTTC
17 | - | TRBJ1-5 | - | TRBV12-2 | CASRPHYPAGSRQPQHF | TGCGCAAGTCGCCCCCATTACCCCGCAGGGTCAAGGCAGCCCCAGCATTTT
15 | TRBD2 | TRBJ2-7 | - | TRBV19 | CASSVLAGGVSEQYF | TGTGCCAGTAGTGTTCTAGCGGGAGGAGTCAGCGAGCAGTACTTC
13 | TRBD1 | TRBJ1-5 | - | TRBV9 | CASSTGDNQPQHF | TGTGCCAGCAGCACAGGGGATAATCAGCCCCAGCATTTT
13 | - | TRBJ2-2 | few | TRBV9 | CASGPTNTGELFF | TGTGCCAGCGGGCCAACGAACACCGGGGAGCTGTTTTTT